A single sample gave rise to the 7 T cell receptor beta chains below, sequenced in a study of beta chain features in type 1 diabetes. The antigens for these receptors are not known. Broader study findings: TCRB CDR3 length was moderately but significantly reduced in all four CD4+ subsets of Type 1 diabetes patients.

The authors reverse transcribed all of the isolated RNA, so sequencing captured expressed TCRB transcripts. This table comes from immunoSEQ multiplex PCR, and its TCRdb copy is limited to in-frame clones, with some not included. The sample holds 500,000 to 650,000 clones, around 12% seen once. Source material: naive CD4+ T cells from blood. These receptors all stem from a man aged 25-45 years with type 1 diabetes.

Written as DNA, the CDR3 is TGCGCCACCGCGGTAGGCGGGGGAAGAGAGACCCAGTACTTC. It yields the protein CATAVGGGRETQYF. This sequence joins TRBV5-1 and TRBJ2-5; 7 bases are shared with TRBD2. The V and J ends lost 9 bases and 4 bases, in that order; junction bases with no gene match: 12. Germline CDR1 SGHRS, CDR2 YFSETQ. The CDR3 runs to 14 residues.

This clone was detected a few times. The chain couples TRBV20-1 to TRBJ2-3; D is undetermined. CDR3 length equals 11 residues. V dropped 6 bases and J dropped 6 bases, with 10 bases sitting between them. Germline CDR1 is DFQATT and CDR2 is SNEGSKA (reference sequence). Here the CDR3 DNA reads TGCAGTGCCTACTCCTGGGATACGCAGTATTTT. This gives the protein CSAYSWDTQYF.

In this sample, this clone turned up a few times. The chain combines TRBV5-6 with TRBJ1-3; no clear D gene. Germline V gene data show CDR1 as SGHDT and CDR2 as YYEEEE. V dropped 4 bases and J dropped 0 bases, with 11 bases sitting between them. The CDR3 consists of 15 residues. CDR3 sequence (DNA): TGTGCCAGCAGCCCAGACATCCTCTCTGGAAACACCATATATTTT. Its translation is CASSPDILSGNTIYF.

The table lists this clone with a few counts. This sequence joins TRBV7-9 and TRBJ1-4; possibly TRBD1 for D (5 bases). Germline CDR1 and CDR2: SEHNR and FQNEAQ (reference sequence). This CDR3 is built from 15 residues. The V and J ends lost 4 bases and 0 bases respectively, with 9 bases between them. CDR3 DNA: TGTGCCAGCAGCTCAGGGACCTCAACTAATGAAAAACTGTTTTTT. Translating gives CASSSGTSTNEKLFF.

As for this clone: Other DNA sequences from this sample encode an identical CDR3 as well. This chain links TRBV5-1 with TRBJ2-1, with D perhaps given as TRBD1 or TRBD2 (5 bases each). Germline V lookup: CDR1 SGHRS, CDR2 YFSETQ. CDR3 length: 14 amino acids. Trimming left V 4 bases short and J 4 bases short, with 12 bases between. The CDR3 coding sequence is TGCGCCAGCAGCCCCCGGGGCCCGTACAATGAGCAGTTCTTC. Translation: CASSPRGPYNEQFF.

CDR3 sequence reads: CAWSEVAAKQFF. The CDR3 DNA reads as TGTGCCTGGAGTGAGGTAGCAGCCAAGCAGTTCTTC. V usage is TRBV30 and J usage is TRBJ2-1; D is ambiguous. The germline V gene has CDR1 GTSNPN and CDR2 SVGIG (reference sequence). The CDR3 runs to 12 residues. The germline V and J ends were trimmed by 1 base and 11 bases, with 12 bases remaining between them.

The chain couples TRBV2 to TRBJ2-6; 7 nucleotides line up with TRBD2. V lost 4 bases to trimming and J lost 2 bases; unmatched junction nucleotides: 2. This CDR3 region has 15 residues. CDR1 and CDR2 from the germline V gene are SNHLY and FYNNEI. CDR3 amino acids: CASSGAGTGANVLTF. CDR3 DNA: TGTGCCAGCAGTGGAGCGGGAACTGGGGCCAACGTCCTGACTTTC.